This is a list of T cell receptor beta chains from one sample in a study of vaccination effects on CD4 cells after COVID-19. For these TCRs, the target antigens are not known. Produced via immunoSEQ multiplex PCR; TCRdb's table is partial and in-frame only. The table lists 20,000 to 30,000 clones, about two thirds of them singletons. Sequenced here: CD4+ T cells from PBMCs cultured with HCoV-OC43 spike peptides, sampled before COVID-19 vaccination. These receptors came from a human donor who received a COVID-19 vaccine. Each CDR3 is given with its conserved first and last residue. The D gene is left open where the match is weak. Clone size is stated in some rows and not others, as once, few, many or a class when expanded.

TRBJ1-5 | TRBD1 | . | TRBV2 | CASSPDRGWSQPQHF | TGTGCCAGCAGTCCGGACAGGGGATGGAGTCAGCCCCAGCATTTT
TRBJ1-1 | . | once | TRBV9 | CASSVGTFERAFF | TGTGCCAGCAGCGTAGGGACCTTTGAACGAGCTTTCTTT
TRBJ1-1 | . | . | TRBV5-1 | CASRSGAMNTEAFF | TGCGCCAGCAGGTCCGGGGCAATGAACACTGAAGCTTTCTTT
TRBJ1-1 | TRBD1 | few | TRBV6-4 | CASRQLNTQGTEAFF | TGTGCCAGCAGACAATTGAACACACAGGGGACTGAAGCTTTCTTT
TRBJ2-5 | . | . | TRBV6-5 | CASTPGQVQETQYF | TGTGCCAGCACTCCAGGACAAGTCCAAGAGACCCAGTACTTC
TRBJ2-3 | . | . | TRBV6-5 | CASSWEALITDTQYF | TGTGCCAGCAGTTGGGAAGCCTTGATCACAGATACGCAGTATTTT
TRBJ1-4 | . | . | TRBV30 | CAWSRGSNEKLFF | TGTGCCTGGAGTAGAGGGTCTAATGAAAAACTGTTTTTT
TRBJ1-5 | . | . | TRBV7-8 | CASSPRDGNQPQHF | TGTGCCAGCAGCCCCCGGGACGGGAATCAGCCCCAGCATTTT
TRBJ1-2 | TRBD1 | . | TRBV7-2 | CASSLAGTGNYGYTF | TGTGCCAGCAGCTTAGCGGGGACAGGGAACTATGGCTACACCTTC
TRBJ2-5 | . | . | TRBV12-3/TRBV12-4 | CASGSGSQETQYF | TGTGCCAGCGGCAGTGGATCCCAAGAGACCCAGTACTTC
TRBJ2-1 | TRBD1 | few | TRBV27 | CASSQQTGDNEQFF | TGTGCCAGCAGTCAACAGACAGGGGACAATGAGCAGTTCTTC
TRBJ1-1 | . | . | TRBV12-3/TRBV12-4 | CASGQRMNTEAFF | TGTGCCAGCGGGCAGCGTATGAACACTGAAGCTTTCTTT
TRBJ2-7 | . | few | TRBV5-6 | CASSSNYEQYF | TGTGCCAGCAGCTCGAACTACGAGCAGTACTTC
TRBJ2-5 | . | . | TRBV5-4 | CASSLEYQETQYF | TGTGCCAGCAGCTTGGAGTACCAAGAGACCCAGTACTTC
TRBJ1-1 | . | . | TRBV6-1 | CASSEGRAEAFF | TGTGCCAGCAGTGAAGGGCGGGCTGAAGCTTTCTTT
TRBJ2-5 | TRBD1 | once | TRBV6-5 | CASSRDRVKETQYF | TGTGCCAGCAGTCGTGACAGGGTGAAAGAGACCCAGTACTTC
TRBJ2-7 | . | . | TRBV6-6 | CASSRQLGGDEQYF | TGTGCCAGCAGTCGCCAGCTAGGAGGGGACGAGCAGTACTTC
TRBJ2-1 | . | . | TRBV4-2 | CASSQEEEQFF | TGTGCCAGCAGCCAAGAGGAGGAGCAGTTCTTC
TRBJ1-2 | TRBD1 | once | TRBV19 | CASSITRVQGGYTF | TGTGCCAGTAGTATAACCCGGGTACAGGGGGGCTACACCTTC
TRBJ1-5 | . | . | TRBV6-2/TRBV6-3 | CASSYLQGYSNQPQHF | TGTGCCAGCAGTTACCTACAGGGTTATAGCAATCAGCCCCAGCATTTT
TRBJ2-5 | . | . | TRBV10-1 | CARTEVQETQYF | TGCGCCAGGACGGAAGTTCAAGAGACCCAGTACTTC
TRBJ2-7 | TRBD2 | . | TRBV7-8 | CASSAGTSTTYEQYF | TGTGCCAGCAGCGCCGGGACTAGCACTACCTACGAGCAGTACTTC
TRBJ1-5 | . | . | TRBV19 | CASSIDGHSNQPQHF | TGTGCCAGTAGTATAGACGGGCATAGCAATCAGCCCCAGCATTTT
TRBJ2-2 | . | . | TRBV4-1 | CASSQSPANTGELFF | TGCGCCAGCAGCCAATCTCCAGCGAACACCGGGGAGCTGTTTTTT
TRBJ2-1 | . | few | TRBV7-2 | CASSLGSGVSYNEQFF | TGTGCCAGCAGCCTAGGCAGCGGAGTCTCCTACAATGAGCAGTTCTTC
TRBJ2-1 | . | . | TRBV5-1 | CASSSTGTNYNEQFF | TGCGCCAGCAGCTCTACCGGGACAAATTACAATGAGCAGTTCTTC
TRBJ2-1 | TRBD2 | . | TRBV5-1 | CASRTSGENNEQFF | TGCGCCAGCCGGACTAGCGGGGAGAACAATGAGCAGTTCTTC
TRBJ2-5 | . | once | TRBV3-1/TRBV3-2 | CASSQNERETQYF | TGTGCCAGCAGCCAAAACGAACGGGAGACCCAGTACTTC
TRBJ2-7 | . | . | TRBV7-9 | CASSLAEGLYEQYF | TGTGCCAGCAGCTTAGCGGAAGGGTTATACGAGCAGTACTTC
TRBJ1-2 | . | . | TRBV3-1/TRBV3-2 | CASSQENYGYTF | TGTGCCAGCAGCCAAGAAAACTATGGCTACACCTTC
TRBJ2-5 | . | once | TRBV6-5 | CASSTPRGQYF | TGTGCCAGCAGCACTCCTCGCGGCCAGTACTTC
TRBJ2-5 | . | . | TRBV6-5 | CASRTVGQETQYF | TGTGCCAGCAGAACGGTGGGCCAAGAGACCCAGTACTTC
TRBJ2-1 | TRBD2 | . | TRBV6-2/TRBV6-3 | CASSYRGGRAYNEQFF | TGTGCCAGCAGTTACCGGGGGGGGAGGGCTTACAATGAGCAGTTCTTC
TRBJ2-1 | . | . | TRBV5-1 | CASSLDQGTYNEQFF | TGCGCCAGCAGCTTAGATCAGGGTACCTACAATGAGCAGTTCTTC
TRBJ1-5 | . | . | TRBV6-5 | CASSSRDSNQPQHF | TGTGCCAGCAGTTCAAGAGATAGCAATCAGCCCCAGCATTTT
TRBJ1-1 | . | . | TRBV7-9 | CASSFTGFGGAFF | TGTGCCAGCAGCTTCACGGGGTTCGGTGGAGCTTTCTTT
TRBJ2-2 | . | . | TRBV10-1 | CASSAWVTGELFF | TGCGCCAGCAGTGCCTGGGTAACCGGGGAGCTGTTTTTT
TRBJ1-2 | . | . | TRBV25-1 | CASSESGANYGYTF | TGTGCCAGCAGTGAATCAGGGGCAAACTATGGCTACACCTTC
TRBJ1-4 | . | . | TRBV7-9 | CASSSMQGWDLYEKLFF | TGTGCCAGCAGCTCCATGCAGGGGTGGGACCTCTATGAAAAACTGTTTTTT